This TCR beta chain was found in a study of T cell changes during pregnancy in multiple sclerosis. CDR1 and CDR2 (germline): SGHVS, FNYEAQ. This CDR3 has 16 amino acids. Losses at the gene ends were 5 bases for V and 3 bases for J; bases not matched to a gene: 10. The method was immunoSEQ multiplex PCR; TCRdb's version includes in-frame clones alone and lacks a portion of them. The sample has about 60,000 clones; about nine tenths are singletons. The TCR originated in a female donor with multiple sclerosis, enrolled in a pregnancy study. The chain links TRBV7-6 to TRBJ2-5; 9 bases are shared with TRBD1. Specimen: CD4+ T cells from peripheral blood mononuclear cells, collected in the first trimester of pregnancy. CDR3 loop: CASSLPVGDREETQYF. The CDR3 nucleotides are TGTGCCAGCAGCCTCCCGGTTGGGGACAGGGAAGAGACCCAGTACTTC.